These 26 T cell receptor beta chains share one sample of origin, sequenced in a study of CD8 T cells in ankylosing spondylitis. TCRdb re-analysed the 5' RACE reads in MiXCR, keeping a single row per CDR3 protein. The table records around 180,000 distinct CDR3 sequences, 10% to 15% of them present only once. Sample: blood, either unsorted or a sorted T cell fraction (not recorded which). These receptors all stem from a female donor with ankylosing spondylitis or in good health (not recorded which).

This clonotype was seen at least ten times. This chain's CDR3 is CASSFKRPDFSYEQYF. The CDR3 DNA sequence: TGTGCCAGCAGTTTCAAAAGGCCGGACTTCTCCTACGAGCAGTACTTC. The V gene is TRBV28, the J gene TRBJ2-7; possible D gene TRBD2, 5 bases. The germline gives CDR1 MDHEN, CDR2 SYDVKM. This CDR3 region has 16 residues. Trimming removed 3 bases at V and 0 bases at J, with 15 bases between.

This clonotype was seen a few times. The rearrangement joins TRBV7-9 to TRBJ1-2; 9 bases are shared with TRBD1. The CDR3 is 14 amino acids. J lost 6 bases, V lost 3 bases, and 5 bases had no gene match. Germline V gives CDR1 SEHNR, CDR2 FQNEAQ (reference sequence). DNA for the CDR3: TGTGCCAGCAGCTTGAGGGACAGGGCGGATGGCTACACCTTC. Its protein is CASSLRDRADGYTF.

This clonotype was counted at least ten times. This rearrangement joins TRBV28 to TRBJ1-4; tentative D call: TRBD1 (6 bases). With 6 bases removed from V and 7 bases from J, the gap between germline ends came to 18 bases. CDR1 and CDR2 from the germline V gene are MDHEN and SYDVKM. This CDR3 has 15 amino acids. The DNA of the CDR3 is TGTGCCAGCAGCCGCCCACAGGGTATGGGTGAAAAACTGTTTTTT. This encodes CASSRPQGMGEKLFF.

This clonotype was counted a few times. The chain combines TRBV12-3 or TRBV12-4 with TRBJ2-7; 7 bases are shared with TRBD1. The CDR3 extends over 15 amino acids. With 3 bases clipped from V and 0 bases from J, the junction kept 5 bases outside the gene matches. The chain's CDR3 is CASSLETGSSYEQYF. CDR3 nucleotides: TGTGCCAGCAGTTTGGAGACAGGGAGCTCCTACGAGCAGTACTTC.

Details on this clonotype: Just one base apart from a much larger clone, this may be a read error. The chain's CDR3 is CSVEGGQRNEQFF. The CDR3 bases are TGCAGCGTTGAAGGGGGACAGCGCAATGAGCAGTTCTTC. The chain has TRBV29-1 and TRBJ2-1; the match to TRBD1 covers 7 bases. This CDR3 is 13 amino acids long. V dropped 1 base and J dropped 6; count of bases not matched to a gene: 3. Per germline, CDR1 SQVTM and CDR2 ANQGSEA.

This clonotype was recorded at least ten times. The gene calls are TRBV2 and TRBJ2-5; TRBD2 might be the D (5 bases). The CDR3 runs to 13 residues. Germline loops: CDR1 SNHLY, CDR2 FYNNEI. The germline V and J ends were trimmed by 7 bases and 0 bases, with 9 bases remaining between them. CDR3 DNA: TGTGCCAGCAAATTGGACTACCAAGAGACCCAGTACTTC. Protein: CASKLDYQETQYF.

This clonotype has a count of ten or more. The chain combines TRBV5-1 with TRBJ1-1, with a weak D call TRBD1 (5 bases). The CDR3 is made up of 13 amino acids. Trimming removed 0 bases from V and 3 bases from J, with 6 bases in between. Germline V CDR1 and CDR2: SGHRS, YFSETQ. CDR3 protein: CASSLEGHTEAFF. The CDR3 DNA reads TGCGCCAGCAGCTTGGAGGGACACACTGAAGCTTTCTTT.

This clonotype came up a few times. The V call is TRBV6-1, the J call TRBJ2-3; TRBD2 matches at 11 bases. V shed 2 bases, J shed 6 bases, and the junction held 10 bases outside the gene matches. This CDR3 is built from 17 residues. Germline V gives CDR1 MNHNS, CDR2 SASEGT. Here the CDR3 reads CASSEWASGGIVDTQYF. The CDR3 coding sequence is TGTGCCAGCAGTGAATGGGCTAGCGGGGGGATTGTGGATACGCAGTATTTT.

This clonotype has a count of ten or more. The J gene is TRBJ2-7, the V gene TRBV4-1, with 10 bases fitting TRBD2. V lost 0 bases, J lost 2 bases, and 7 bases stayed unmatched. Per germline, CDR1 MGHRA and CDR2 YSYEKL. This CDR3 has 17 amino acids. CDR3 nucleotide sequence: TGCGCCAGCAGCCAAGAAGGAACAGCGGGAGGGCCCTACGAGCAGTACTTC. Its translation is CASSQEGTAGGPYEQYF.

This clonotype was counted ten times or more. V and J are TRBV20-1 and TRBJ2-7, with D tentatively TRBD2 (6 bases). V lost 3 bases and J lost 2, with 8 bases in between. Germline CDR1 reads DFQATT; CDR2 reads SNEGSKA (reference sequence). This CDR3 region has 12 residues. The CDR3 nucleotides read TGCAGTGCTAGCGGCGGGACCTACGAGCAGTACTTC. Its translation: CSASGGTYEQYF.

This clonotype was found many times. The chain carries TRBV6-5 and TRBJ2-3; D gene ambiguous. V was trimmed by 6 bases and J by 4 bases, leaving 8 bases between them. The CDR3 has 12 amino acids. The V gene's germline CDR1 is MNHEY and CDR2 SVGAGI. The CDR3 region is CASSPTADTQYF. The CDR3 DNA follows: TGTGCCAGCAGCCCGACCGCAGATACGCAGTATTTT.

Ten or more counts support this clonotype. V gene TRBV7-2 combines with J gene TRBJ1-2; D not resolved. The length of the CDR3 is 12 residues. Looked up from germline, CDR1 is SGHTA and CDR2 is FQGNSA. V dropped 0 bases and J dropped 13 bases, with 12 bases sitting between them. In DNA form, the CDR3 reads TGTGCCAGCAGCTTAGCGCGCAGACGGTGCACCTTC. This gives the protein CASSLARRRCTF.

This clonotype was seen ten or more times. The chain uses TRBV14 and TRBJ2-7; D is undetermined. Per germline, CDR1 SGHDN and CDR2 FVKESK. V lost 0 bases, J lost 8 bases, and 14 bases lay in between. The CDR3 spans 14 residues. CDR3 sequence reads: CASSQDGWKGKQYF. The CDR3 DNA sequence: TGTGCCAGCAGCCAAGATGGGTGGAAGGGTAAGCAGTACTTC.

This clonotype has at least ten counts. This rearrangement joins TRBV3-1 to TRBJ1-5; 8 bases are a match to TRBD1. The ends lost 1 base at V and 3 bases at J; junction bases unmatched: 17. Germline CDR1 is LGHDT and CDR2 is YNNKEL (reference sequence). The CDR3 is 20 residues long. The CDR3 reads CASSQGGLVGQGAPNQPQHF. CDR3 nucleotides: TGTGCCAGCAGCCAAGGAGGTCTGGTCGGGCAGGGGGCCCCCAATCAGCCCCAGCATTTT.

This clonotype was seen ten or more times. This chain uses TRBV27 with TRBJ1-1; D unclear. The germline V gene has CDR1 MNHEY and CDR2 SMNVEV (reference sequence). There are 13 residues in the CDR3. Trimming took off 4 bases at V and 10 bases at J, with 16 bases between the two ends. Here the CDR3 reads CASSSKAGRGAFF. The CDR3 DNA reads TGTGCCAGCAGTTCCAAGGCCGGGCGTGGAGCTTTCTTT.

The table lists this clonotype with a few counts. CDR3 in amino acids: CASSYRPTRGDTQYF. CDR3 bases: TGTGCCAGCAGTTACCGCCCGACGAGGGGAGATACGCAGTATTTT. The rearrangement links TRBV6-5 to TRBJ2-3, with D perhaps being TRBD1 or TRBD2 (5 bases each). Germline-derived CDR1 and CDR2 are MNHEY and SVGAGI. Between the trimmed V and J ends, which lost 2 bases and 5 bases, there was a span of 14 bases. The length of the CDR3 is 15 residues.

The chain is built from TRBV27 and TRBJ2-6; no reliable D call. The CDR3 runs to 16 residues. V dropped 5 bases and J dropped 4 bases, with 15 bases sitting between them. CDR1 MNHEY and CDR2 SMNVEV come from the germline V gene (reference sequence). CDR3 nucleotides: TGTGCCAGCAGTCCAAAGCCCCGAACGGGGGCCAACGTCCTGACTTTC. Translated, it gives CASSPKPRTGANVLTF.

This clonotype was recorded many times. CDR3 coding DNA: TGTGCCAGCAGCCCCGCAGGGGGTAGCAATCAGCCCCAGCATTTT. It codes for CASSPAGGSNQPQHF. The chain joins TRBV11-2 to TRBJ1-5; 7 bases are shared with TRBD1. CDR3 size: 15 residues. The ends lost 5 bases at V and 0 bases at J; junction bases unmatched: 4. Germline values: CDR1 SGHAT, CDR2 FQNNGV.

This clonotype was detected ten times or more. The chain is built from TRBV19 and TRBJ1-1; D call uncertain. The V end lost 2 bases, the J end lost 3 bases, and 19 bases lay between the germline ends. Germline assignment: CDR1 LNHDA and CDR2 SQIVND (reference sequence). CDR3 size: 17 residues. CDR3 in amino acids: CASSIRRLIGMDTEAFF. CDR3 sequence (DNA): TGTGCCAGTAGTATACGCAGGCTTATCGGGATGGACACTGAAGCTTTCTTT. The whole variable domain, filled in from reference TRBV19 and TRBJ1-1, reads DGGITQSPKYLFRKEGQNVTLSCEQNLNHDAMYWYRQDPGQGLRLIYYSQIVNDFQKGDIAEGYSVSREKKESFPLTVTSAQKNPTAFYLCASSIRRLIGMDTEAFFGQGTRLTVV.

J is TRBJ1-1 and V is TRBV5-1, with TRBD1 identical over 7 bases. The germline CDR1 and CDR2 sequences are SGHRS and YFSETQ. With V trimmed by 0 bases and J by 5 bases, 7 bases remained unmatched. The CDR3 totals 15 residues. The CDR3 DNA is TGCGCCAGCAGCTTGGCCGGGACAGAAGGGACTGAAGCTTTCTTT. Translated: CASSLAGTEGTEAFF.

The V call is TRBV5-6, the J call TRBJ1-4, with 7 bases aligning to TRBD1. Per germline, CDR1 SGHDT and CDR2 YYEEEE. With 2 bases clipped from V and 6 bases from J, the junction kept 7 bases outside the gene matches. The CDR3 contains 15 residues. The CDR3: CASSFVGQTDEKLFF. The CDR3 coding sequence is TGTGCCAGCAGCTTCGTGGGACAGACGGATGAAAAACTGTTTTTT.

As for this clonotype: A junction end diverges from the germline sequence, so it may reflect a read error. This rearrangement joins TRBV7-7 to TRBJ1-4; no definite D call. The germline V gene encodes CDR1 SSHAT and CDR2 FNYEAQ (reference sequence). The CDR3 has 14 residues. The CDR3 bases are TGTGCTAGCAGCTTAGCGGGGAATAATGAAAAACTGTTTTTT. This gives the protein CASSLAGNNEKLFF.

Details on this clonotype: A much larger clone sits a single nucleotide away, making a read error possible. The rearrangement links TRBV28 to TRBJ2-7, with D hard to call. The CDR3 loop spans 14 amino acids. Trimming removed 10 bases from V and 6 bases from J, with 22 bases in between. Germline values: CDR1 MDHEN, CDR2 SYDVKM. CDR3 protein: CATGTDRILREQYF. CDR3 sequence (DNA): TGTGCCACCGGAACGGACCGTATTCTACGCGAGCAGTACTTC.

This clonotype was found many times. V and J are TRBV5-1 and TRBJ2-7; possibly TRBD1 or TRBD2 for D (5 bases each). The CDR3 loop spans 14 amino acids. The V and J ends lost 2 bases and 3 bases respectively, with 12 bases between them. The germline V gene encodes CDR1 SGHRS and CDR2 YFSETQ. This CDR3 reads CASSFLGPFYEQYF. The CDR3 DNA is TGCGCCAGCAGCTTTTTGGGACCCTTCTACGAGCAGTACTTC.

This clonotype was recorded a few times. The rearrangement joins TRBV18 to TRBJ2-3, with D perhaps matching TRBD2 (5 bases). The CDR3 sequence is 16 residues long. Germline V gives CDR1 KGHSH, CDR2 LQKENI. V lost 6 bases, J lost 6 bases, and 22 bases lay in between. The CDR3 is CASSPGSPVVADTQYF. The CDR3 nucleotides read TGTGCCAGCTCCCCGGGGTCACCCGTGGTTGCGGATACGCAGTATTTT.

This clonotype was seen a handful of times. The rearrangement uses TRBV3-1 and TRBJ2-3; weak D call: TRBD2 (6 bases). The CDR3 totals 15 residues. Trimming took off 3 bases at V and 5 bases at J, with 15 bases between the two ends. Per the germline V gene, CDR1 is LGHDT and CDR2 is YNNKEL (reference sequence). The CDR3 bases are TGTGCCAGCAGCCACGACGGGAGTATAATAGATACGCAGTATTTT. Translation: CASSHDGSIIDTQYF.